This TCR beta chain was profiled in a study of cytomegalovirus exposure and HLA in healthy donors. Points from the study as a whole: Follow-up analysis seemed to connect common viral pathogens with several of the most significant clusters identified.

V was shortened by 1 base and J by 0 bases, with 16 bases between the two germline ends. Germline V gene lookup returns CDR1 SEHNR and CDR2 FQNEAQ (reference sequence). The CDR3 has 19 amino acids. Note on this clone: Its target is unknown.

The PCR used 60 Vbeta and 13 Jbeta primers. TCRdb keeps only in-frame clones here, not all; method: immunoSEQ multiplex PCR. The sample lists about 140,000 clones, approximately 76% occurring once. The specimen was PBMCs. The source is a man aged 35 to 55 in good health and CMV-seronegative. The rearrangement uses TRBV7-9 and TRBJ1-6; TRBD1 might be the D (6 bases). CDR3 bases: TGTGCCAGCAGCTTAGTGGACCAGGGGTGGTCCTCCTATAATTCACCCCTCCACTTT. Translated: CASSLVDQGWSSYNSPLHF. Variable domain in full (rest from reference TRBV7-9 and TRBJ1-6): DTGVSQNPRHKITKRGQNVTFRCDPISEHNRLYWYRQTLGQGPEFLTYFQNEAQLEKSRLLSDRFSAERPKGSFSTLEIQRTEQGDSAMYLCASSLVDQGWSSYNSPLHFGNGTRLTVT.